This T cell receptor (beta chain) derives from a study of blood T cell repertoires in COVID-19. V lost 4 bases to trimming and J lost 5 bases, with 23 bases between them. Germline V gene lookup returns CDR1 GTSNPN and CDR2 SVGIG (reference sequence). There are 16 residues in the CDR3. Clones were read by immunoSEQ multiplex PCR, and TCRdb kept only the in-frame ones, dropping some. The sample comprises nearly 95,000 clones, over 65% of which are singletons, and roughly 3.9% rests with the top ten. The sequence was collected from a man aged 65-85 years with COVID-19, enrolled during active disease. Sequences were obtained from peripheral blood. The rearrangement joins TRBV30 to TRBJ2-5; the D gene is possibly TRBD2 (5 bases). For the CDR3, the DNA is TGTGCCTGGAACCGCGGGCGAGAAAGGAAGGAGGAGACCCAGTACTTC. Amino acid sequence: CAWNRGRERKEETQYF.